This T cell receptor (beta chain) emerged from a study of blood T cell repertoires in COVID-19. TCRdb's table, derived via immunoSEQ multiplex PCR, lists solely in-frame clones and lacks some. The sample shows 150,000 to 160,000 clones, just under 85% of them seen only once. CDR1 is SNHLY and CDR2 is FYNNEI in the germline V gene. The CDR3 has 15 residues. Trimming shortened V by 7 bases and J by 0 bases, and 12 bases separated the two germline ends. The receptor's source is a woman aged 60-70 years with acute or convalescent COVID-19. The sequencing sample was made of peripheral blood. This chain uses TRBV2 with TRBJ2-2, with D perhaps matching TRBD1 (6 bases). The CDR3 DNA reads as TGTGCCAGCAAAGAACAGGGTACGAACACCGGGGAGCTGTTTTTT. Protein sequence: CASKEQGTNTGELFF.